This T cell receptor (beta chain) came from a study of CD8 T cells in ankylosing spondylitis. One entry per CDR3 protein, called by TCRdb with MiXCR from the 5' RACE reads. The sample gives about 96,000 distinct CDR3 sequences, just under 9% of which show up once; 4% to 5.5% is in the top ten. This clonotype was observed at least ten times. Trimming took 1 base from V and 0 from J, leaving 10 bases between them. This CDR3 contains 16 residues. The germline V gene has CDR1 DFQATT and CDR2 SNEGSKA (reference sequence). The TCR originated in a male donor with ankylosing spondylitis or in good health (not recorded which). The specimen was blood, either unsorted or a sorted T cell fraction (not recorded which). V usage is TRBV20-1 and J usage is TRBJ1-6; D may be TRBD1 (5 bases). In DNA, the CDR3 is TGCAGTGCTAGAGCGGGGGTGAGCTCCTATAATTCACCCCTCCACTTT. Protein product: CSARAGVSSYNSPLHF.